The clone carrying this T cell receptor beta chain occurred many times. These data belong to a study of T cells in Graves' hyperthyroidism and ophthalmopathy. At the level of the study: Specimen type is peripheral blood, collected at initial diagnosis prior to any treatment.

Patients aged 18 to 65 had newly diagnosed hyperthyroidism that had lasted under 2 months. Extraction of PBMCs used about 9.2 ml of fresh peripheral blood. Amplification of TCR beta CDR3 regions was performed using RNA transcripts as template. With the HTBI primer set, the TCR CDR3 went through a first round of RT-PCR. TCRdb independently ran MiXCR on the multiplex PCR reads; one entry per CDR3 protein. The sample lists about 560,000 distinct CDR3 sequences, over 15% occurring once. Germline V gene lookup returns CDR1 SGHRS and CDR2 YFSETQ. V lost 3 bases and J lost 6, with 8 bases in between. This CDR3 contains 12 residues.

The clonotype originates from a young woman with Graves' hyperthyroidism. What was sequenced was blood. The rearrangement joins TRBV5-1 to TRBJ2-3; no clear D. The CDR3 loop is CASSWAADTQYF. In nucleotides, the CDR3 is TGCGCCAGCAGCTGGGCAGCGGATACGCAGTATTTT.